This TCR beta chain came from a study of cytomegalovirus exposure and HLA in healthy donors. Primers: 60 Vbeta forward and 13 Jbeta reverse. Method: immunoSEQ multiplex PCR; TCRdb's copy keeps in-frame clones and lacks some. This sample has some 180,000 clones; about 82% occur once, and the top ten carry about 1.9%. Sequencing was performed on PBMCs. The sequence was collected from a woman aged 25 to 39 in good health and CMV-seronegative.

The CDR3 bases are TGTGCCAGCAGTCAGATCTTGAGGGGGCAAGGCACAGATACGCAGTATTTT. It encodes CASSQILRGQGTDTQYF. V usage is TRBV2 and J usage is TRBJ2-3; 7 bases map to TRBD1. Per germline, CDR1 SNHLY and CDR2 FYNNEI. V was pared by 5 bases and J by 1 base, with 12 bases of the junction left unmatched. The CDR3 loop spans 17 amino acids.